These 20 T cell receptor beta chains were all obtained from the same sample, sequenced in a study of cytotoxic CD8 clonotypes in ibrutinib-treated CLL. The table came from immunoSEQ multiplex PCR; TCRdb's copy has only in-frame clones and leaves some out. The data show over 250,000 clones, roughly 76% seen once. The specimen comprised PBMCs, sampled at disease progression, from a patient treated with ibrutinib. The origin of the receptors is a human donor with chronic lymphocytic leukemia.

The chain uses TRBV5-1 and TRBJ2-1; 7 bases align to TRBD2. V lost 4 bases to trimming and J lost 8 bases; unmatched junction nucleotides: 15. Germline V gene data show CDR1 as SGHRS and CDR2 as YFSETQ. The CDR3 spans 16 residues. The CDR3 DNA is TGCGCCAGCAGCCCAACGGCCGGACTAGGGTGGTATGAGCAGTTCTTC. Its protein is CASSPTAGLGWYEQFF.

This clone was picked up many times. The chain combines TRBV2 with TRBJ2-7, with D maybe TRBD1 (6 bases). The V end lost 4 bases, the J end lost 5 bases, and 18 bases lay between the germline ends. This CDR3 is built from 15 residues. From germline, CDR1 is SNHLY and CDR2 FYNNEI. This chain's CDR3 is CASSGDGGSRDEQYF. The CDR3 nucleotides are TGTGCCAGCAGTGGGGATGGGGGCAGTCGGGACGAGCAGTACTTC.

The chain links TRBV4-3 to TRBJ2-7; 11 nucleotides agree with TRBD2. The J segment lost 4 bases and the V segment lost 3 bases, leaving 14 bases of the junction unmatched. The germline V gene has CDR1 LGHNA and CDR2 YSLEER. The CDR3 is 18 residues long. CDR3 bases: TGCGCCAGCAGCCAGTCTGCGCTAGCGGGAGGAGCAGTTTACGAGCAGTACTTC. This sequence encodes CASSQSALAGGAVYEQYF.

V and J are TRBV7-2 and TRBJ2-3; no definite D call. The CDR3 has 14 residues. Trimming pared 5 bases from V and 6 bases from J, leaving 15 bases between. Germline CDR1 is SGHTA and CDR2 is FQGNSA. The CDR3 sequence is CASSPPLEADTQYF. The CDR3 DNA is TGTGCCAGCAGCCCTCCCCTAGAGGCGGATACGCAGTATTTT.

The chain is built from TRBV7-9 and TRBJ1-1; perhaps TRBD1 as D (6 bases). V lost 5 bases and J 1 base, leaving 17 bases between the germline ends. The length of the CDR3 is 16 residues. Germline V lookup: CDR1 SEHNR, CDR2 FQNEAQ (reference sequence). The CDR3 spells CASSVRPGQGNTEAFF. The DNA of the CDR3 is TGTGCCAGCAGCGTAAGACCGGGACAAGGGAACACTGAAGCTTTCTTT.

This chain joins TRBV4-3 and TRBJ2-1, with a weak D call TRBD1 (6 bases). The V end lost 1 base, the J end lost 6 bases, and 19 bases lay between the germline ends. The V gene's germline CDR1 is LGHNA and CDR2 YSLEER. This CDR3 spans 17 amino acids. CDR3 residues: CASSQASRTVWVNEQFF. The CDR3 region has the DNA TGCGCCAGCAGCCAAGCCTCCAGGACAGTCTGGGTCAATGAGCAGTTCTTC.

The chain uses TRBV5-1 and TRBJ1-2; TRBD1 agrees at 8 bases. V lost 6 bases to trimming and J lost 4 bases; unmatched junction nucleotides: 8. Germline V lookup: CDR1 SGHRS, CDR2 YFSETQ. The CDR3 has 14 amino acids. As DNA, the CDR3 is TGCGCCAGCAAGAGACAGGGGATAAGCTATGGCTACACCTTC. Its translation: CASKRQGISYGYTF.

The table lists this clone with a few counts. The identical CDR3 is also encoded by other nucleotide sequences in the sample. The genes are TRBV29-1 and TRBJ2-3; no clear D. The CDR3 length is 12 residues. V was trimmed by 3 bases and J by 0 bases, leaving 4 bases between them. Germline V CDR1 and CDR2: SQVTM, ANQGSEA. The DNA for the CDR3 is TGCAGCGTTGAGGCTAGCACAGATACGCAGTATTTT. This encodes CSVEASTDTQYF.

This chain uses TRBV7-9 with TRBJ2-7; 8 bases align to TRBD2. V was clipped by 5 bases and J by 5 bases; unmatched bases: 20. The CDR3 sequence is 18 residues long. Looked up from germline, CDR1 is SEHNR and CDR2 is FQNEAQ (reference sequence). The CDR3 DNA follows: TGTGCCAGCAGCGCCTCGGGACTAGACCGACGTCTGATAAACGAGCAGTACTTC. Translation gives CASSASGLDRRLINEQYF. The variable domain in full, with the rest retrieved from reference TRBV7-9 and TRBJ2-7, is DTGVSQNPRHKITKRGQNVTFRCDPISEHNRLYWYRQTLGQGPEFLTYFQNEAQLEKSRLLSDRFSAERPKGSFSTLEIQRTEQGDSAMYLCASSASGLDRRLINEQYFGPGTRLTVT.

The chain links TRBV7-3 to TRBJ2-1; TRBD2 aligns across 14 bases. Germline V CDR1 and CDR2: SGHTA, FQGTGA. The CDR3 length is 19 residues. Germline trimming cut 5 bases from V and 7 bases from J; bases unmatched to any gene: 16. CDR3 amino acids: CASSPRLAGGLSGGNEQFF. The CDR3 DNA reads as TGTGCCAGCAGCCCCCGACTAGCGGGGGGGCTAAGCGGCGGGAATGAGCAGTTCTTC.

The genes are TRBV4-2 and TRBJ2-5; TRBD2 aligns across 8 bases. This CDR3 is 15 amino acids long. After removal of 0 bases from V and 5 bases from J, the junction contained 5 bases not matched to a gene. The germline gives CDR1 LGHNA, CDR2 YNFKEQ. The CDR3 region has the DNA TGTGCCAGCAGCCAAGAACTAGCGGCCTTTGAGACCCAGTACTTC. The encoded protein is CASSQELAAFETQYF.

The chain combines TRBV7-9 with TRBJ2-1; possibly TRBD1 or TRBD2 for D (5 bases each). The CDR3 is made up of 15 amino acids. Trimming shortened V by 2 bases and J by 3 bases, and 11 bases separated the two germline ends. Germline V gene lookup returns CDR1 SEHNR and CDR2 FQNEAQ (reference sequence). The CDR3 DNA is TGTGCCAGCAGCTTAATGGGGGTCAACTACAATGAGCAGTTCTTC. Translating it yields CASSLMGVNYNEQFF.

The chain employs TRBV6-1 and TRBJ2-1; D possibly matches TRBD1 or TRBD2 (5 bases each). The ends were cut back, 2 bases at V and 8 bases at J, with 19 bases in the middle. The germline V gene encodes CDR1 MNHNS and CDR2 SASEGT. CDR3 length: 16 residues. The CDR3 region is CASSEWGRGDRDEQFF. The DNA of the CDR3 is TGTGCCAGCAGTGAATGGGGTCGGGGCGATCGGGATGAGCAGTTCTTC.

The chain uses TRBV27 and TRBJ1-2; 7 bases match TRBD1. The CDR3 consists of 14 residues. The germline V gene encodes CDR1 MNHEY and CDR2 SMNVEV (reference sequence). J was trimmed by 4 bases and V by 0 bases; bases with no gene match: 2. Here the CDR3 DNA reads TGTGCCAGCAGTTTATCCAACAGGGGCTATGGCTACACCTTC. This encodes CASSLSNRGYGYTF.

This clone was counted between two and nine times. The chain couples TRBV6-5 to TRBJ2-2, with a tentative D call TRBD2 (6 bases). Germline loops: CDR1 MNHEY, CDR2 SVGAGI. V lost 6 bases and J lost 4, with 15 bases in between. The CDR3 covers 15 residues. CDR3 residues: CASRFGTLTTGELFF. The DNA for the CDR3 is TGTGCCAGCAGATTTGGGACTCTTACCACCGGGGAGCTGTTTTTT.

The rearrangement links TRBV25-1 to TRBJ1-4; the D gene is possibly TRBD1 (5 bases). Looked up from germline, CDR1 is MGHDK and CDR2 is SYGVNS. The CDR3 length is 15 residues. V was cut by 0 bases and J by 4 bases, with 9 bases left in between. The CDR3: CASSEYLGVNEKLFF. The CDR3 bases are TGTGCCAGCAGTGAATATCTGGGGGTTAATGAAAAACTGTTTTTT.

The chain combines TRBV7-9 with TRBJ2-1; 8 nucleotides line up with TRBD1. The V gene's germline CDR1 is SEHNR and CDR2 FQNEAQ (reference sequence). The CDR3 contains 16 residues. With 1 base clipped from V and 3 bases from J, the junction kept 5 bases outside the gene matches. The CDR3 nucleotides read TGTGCCAGCAGCTTAGTCCAGGGGGCCGTCTACAATGAGCAGTTCTTC. Translated, it gives CASSLVQGAVYNEQFF.

This rearrangement joins TRBV9 to TRBJ2-2; no firm D call. V lost 4 bases and J 6 bases, leaving 10 bases between the germline ends. Germline lookup yields CDR1 SGDLS and CDR2 YYNGEE. The CDR3 loop spans 13 amino acids. The CDR3 loop reads CASSFTGAGELFF. The CDR3 coding sequence is TGTGCCAGCAGCTTCACGGGCGCCGGGGAGCTGTTTTTT.

This chain links TRBV23-1 with TRBJ2-5; possibly TRBD1 or TRBD2 for D (5 bases each). TRBV23-1 is assigned to the ORF class and has an uncertain function. V was trimmed by 2 bases and J by 2 bases, leaving 21 bases between them. The CDR3 is 18 residues long. The CDR3 region is CASSQGGAPSLGQETQYF. CDR3 bases: TGCGCCAGCAGTCAAGGGGGAGCACCGAGTCTCGGGCAAGAGACCCAGTACTTC.

The chain joins TRBV5-1 to TRBJ1-5; D is undetermined. V shed 4 bases and J shed 7 bases, with 12 bases lying between them. This CDR3 has 13 residues. From germline, CDR1 is SGHRS and CDR2 YFSETQ. In DNA form, the CDR3 reads TGCGCCAGCAGCCCTTCGGGGTCACAGCCCCAGCATTTT. It is translated as CASSPSGSQPQHF.